Listed below are T cell receptor beta chains from one sample, sequenced in a study of OX40 agonist ivuxolimab in advanced cancers. Libraries were prepared by immunoSEQ multiplex PCR; TCRdb keeps only in-frame clonotypes and omits some of them. The table lists over 25,000 clones, 81% of them singletons. The material sequenced was CD4+ or CD8+ T cells sorted from blood, taken in a trial of the OX40 agonist ivuxolimab. The receptors were sampled from an adult with an advanced solid tumor such as melanoma, head and neck, liver or kidney cancer. Each CDR3 is given with its conserved first and last residue. Each record gives: J gene, V gene, clone size, D gene, CDR3 DNA, CDR3 protein. The D gene is left open where the match is weak. Not all rows give a size; the values are once, few, many and, for expanded clones, a class.

j_call: TRBJ2-7; v_call: TRBV4-1; clone_size: -; d_call: -; cdr3_nt: TGCGCCAGCAGCCAAATGGACGGGACCTCCTACGAGCAGTACTTC; cdr3_aa: CASSQMDGTSYEQYF
j_call: TRBJ2-7; v_call: TRBV4-1; clone_size: -; d_call: TRBD2; cdr3_nt: TGCGCCAGCAGCCAAGGACCGGCTTGGGTAGCGGGAGGGCGTGAGCAGTACTTC; cdr3_aa: CASSQGPAWVAGGREQYF
j_call: TRBJ2-2; v_call: TRBV10-2; clone_size: once; d_call: TRBD2; cdr3_nt: TGCGCCAGCAGTTCGACGCTCCTAGCGGGGCTAAACACCGGGGAGCTGTTTTTT; cdr3_aa: CASSSTLLAGLNTGELFF
j_call: TRBJ1-5; v_call: TRBV28; clone_size: -; d_call: -; cdr3_nt: TGTGCCAGCAGTTTCCCGGGACTCAATCAGCCCCAGCATTTT; cdr3_aa: CASSFPGLNQPQHF
j_call: TRBJ2-1; v_call: TRBV7-9; clone_size: -; d_call: TRBD1; cdr3_nt: TGTGCCAGCAGCCCCTCGACAGGGATCAATGAGCAGTTCTTC; cdr3_aa: CASSPSTGINEQFF
j_call: TRBJ1-4; v_call: TRBV5-6; clone_size: -; d_call: TRBD1; cdr3_nt: TGTGCCAGCAGTCGGGACAGGGTGGTAGATGAAAAACTGTTTTTT; cdr3_aa: CASSRDRVVDEKLFF
j_call: TRBJ2-5; v_call: TRBV7-9; clone_size: -; d_call: TRBD2; cdr3_nt: TGTGCCAGCACCCCGATGAGGCGGGAGAAACAAGAGACCCAGTACTTC; cdr3_aa: CASTPMRREKQETQYF
j_call: TRBJ2-7; v_call: TRBV7-9; clone_size: -; d_call: -; cdr3_nt: TGTGCCAGCAGCTCGTACAAGAACTACGAGCAGTACTTC; cdr3_aa: CASSSYKNYEQYF
j_call: TRBJ2-2; v_call: TRBV19; clone_size: -; d_call: -; cdr3_nt: TGTGCCAGTAGGGCCGGGGGCGACACCGGGGAGCTGTTTTTT; cdr3_aa: CASRAGGDTGELFF
j_call: TRBJ1-2; v_call: TRBV13; clone_size: -; d_call: -; cdr3_nt: TGTGCCAGCAGCCAATCGGACAGTGACCTCCCTAACTATGGCTACACCTTC; cdr3_aa: CASSQSDSDLPNYGYTF
j_call: TRBJ2-7; v_call: TRBV29-1; clone_size: -; d_call: -; cdr3_nt: TGCAGCGTTATAGGCGGATTCTACGAGCAGTACTTC; cdr3_aa: CSVIGGFYEQYF
j_call: TRBJ2-1; v_call: TRBV27; clone_size: -; d_call: -; cdr3_nt: TGTGCCAGCGGATTACCCGACAGTTTCTTCGAAAATGAGCAGTTCTTC; cdr3_aa: CASGLPDSFFENEQFF
j_call: TRBJ1-4; v_call: TRBV9; clone_size: few; d_call: -; cdr3_nt: TGTGCCAGCAGCTCCACGGGTGAAAAACTGTTTTTT; cdr3_aa: CASSSTGEKLFF
j_call: TRBJ2-7; v_call: TRBV6-1; clone_size: few; d_call: -; cdr3_nt: TGTGCCAGCAGGGGCGGGACCTTCTCCTACGAGCAGTACTTC; cdr3_aa: CASRGGTFSYEQYF